Only a few counts were recorded for the clone carrying this TCR beta chain. The source of the sample is a study of long-term antiretroviral therapy in people with HIV. The immunoSEQ assay was v3.0, run at survey level. The data were produced by immunoSEQ multiplex PCR, yet TCRdb's version contains in-frame clones alone and is incomplete. The sample gives tens of thousands of clones, about 80% of which show up once; roughly 5.8% is in the top ten. V was cut by 0 bases and J by 0 bases, with 5 bases left in between. CDR3 length equals 14 residues. The V gene's germline CDR1 is LNHDA and CDR2 SQIVND (reference sequence).

V and J are TRBV19 and TRBJ1-1; D gene uncertain. Here the sequenced sample was unsorted PBMCs, taken 1.1 years before starting antiretroviral therapy. This clonotype originated in a woman in her thirties with HIV. CDR3 in amino acids: CASSIESVNTEAFF. CDR3 bases: TGTGCCAGTAGTATAGAATCAGTGAACACTGAAGCTTTCTTT.